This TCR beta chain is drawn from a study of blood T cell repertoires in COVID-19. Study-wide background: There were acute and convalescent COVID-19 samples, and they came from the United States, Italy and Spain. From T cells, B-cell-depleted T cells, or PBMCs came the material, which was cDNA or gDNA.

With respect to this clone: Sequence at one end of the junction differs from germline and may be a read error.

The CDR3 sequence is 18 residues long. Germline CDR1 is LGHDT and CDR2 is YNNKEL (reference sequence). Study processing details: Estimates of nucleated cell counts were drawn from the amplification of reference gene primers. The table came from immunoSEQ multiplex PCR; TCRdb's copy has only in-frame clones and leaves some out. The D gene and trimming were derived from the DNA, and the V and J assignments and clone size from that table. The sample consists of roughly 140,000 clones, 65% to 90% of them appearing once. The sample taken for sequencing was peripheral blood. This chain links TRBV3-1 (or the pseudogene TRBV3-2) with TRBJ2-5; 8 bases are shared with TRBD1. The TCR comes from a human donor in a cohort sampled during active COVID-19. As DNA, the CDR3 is TGTACCAGCAGCCATCCAAAGATTAACAGGGGGAAGCAAGAGACCCAGTACTTC. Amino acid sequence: CTSSHPKINRGKQETQYF.